These T cell receptor beta chains were read from a single sample in a study of blood T cells in healthy people across ages. TCRdb called the 5' RACE reads again in MiXCR, with one record for every CDR3 protein. Among approximately 800,000 distinct CDR3 sequences, roughly 56% were seen once, and the ten largest hold around 24%. Input material: blood. Receptors were obtained from a man aged 35-49 years in good health. Both conserved end residues are part of each CDR3. Fields, in order: D gene, V gene, J gene, CDR3 length, clone size, CDR3 protein, CDR3 DNA. D genes are given only for firm matches. Clone size is shown for a subset of rows, as once, few, many or a class of expanded clone.

D: NA
V: TRBV29-1
J: TRBJ2-4
length: 11
size: NA
CDR3: CSVEDRNIQYF
DNA: TGCAGCGTTGAAGATCGCAACATTCAGTACTTC

D: TRBD2
V: TRBV20-1
J: TRBJ2-3
length: 12
size: NA
CDR3: CSARGGSDTQYF
DNA: TGCAGTGCTCGGGGGGGTTCAGATACGCAGTATTTT

D: NA
V: TRBV13
J: TRBJ2-3
length: 11
size: many
CDR3: CASSGGDTQYF
DNA: TGTGCCAGCAGCGGAGGAGATACGCAGTATTTT

D: NA
V: TRBV24-1
J: TRBJ2-5
length: 13
size: NA
CDR3: CATSARAQETQYF
DNA: TGTGCCACCAGTGCCAGGGCGCAAGAGACCCAGTACTTC

D: NA
V: TRBV27
J: TRBJ2-7
length: 14
size: NA
CDR3: CASSLSGAPNEQYF
DNA: TGTGCCAGCAGTTTAAGCGGTGCCCCCAATGAGCAGTACTTC

D: NA
V: TRBV9
J: TRBJ1-2
length: 13
size: NA
CDR3: CASSPGPQHGYTF
DNA: TGTGCCAGCAGCCCCGGCCCCCAGCATGGCTACACCTTC

D: NA
V: TRBV5-5
J: TRBJ1-4
length: 14
size: NA
CDR3: CASSLKGKNEKLFF
DNA: TGTGCCAGCAGCTTGAAGGGGAAGAATGAAAAACTGTTTTTT

D: NA
V: TRBV29-1
J: TRBJ1-1
length: 13
size: NA
CDR3: CSVGSSGDTEAFF
DNA: TGCAGCGTTGGATCCTCTGGGGACACAGAAGCTTTCTTT

D: TRBD2
V: TRBV28
J: TRBJ2-5
length: 18
size: NA
CDR3: CASSLLLAGVEPGETQYF
DNA: TGTGCCAGCAGTTTATTACTAGCGGGGGTAGAGCCAGGGGAGACCCAGTACTTC

D: TRBD2
V: TRBV6-2/TRBV6-3
J: TRBJ2-2
length: 16
size: NA
CDR3: CASSSGTSAYTGELFF
DNA: TGTGCCAGCAGCTCCGGGACTAGCGCCTACACCGGGGAGCTGTTTTTT

D: TRBD1
V: TRBV20-1
J: TRBJ1-1
length: 14
size: few
CDR3: CSAQIGTGNTEAFF
DNA: TGCAGTGCGCAGATCGGGACAGGGAACACTGAAGCTTTCTTT

D: NA
V: TRBV27
J: TRBJ2-5
length: 14
size: once
CDR3: CASSLWQGNGEQYF
DNA: TGTGCCAGCAGTTTATGGCAGGGGAACGGTGAGCAGTACTTC

D: NA
V: TRBV12-3/TRBV12-4
J: TRBJ2-4
length: 13
size: NA
CDR3: CASSSLLPGPQYF
DNA: TGTGCCAGCAGCTCTCTTTTACCGGGACCTCAGTACTTC

D: NA
V: TRBV28
J: TRBJ1-2
length: 16
size: NA
CDR3: CASNPGQVALLEGYTF
DNA: TGTGCCAGCAACCCCGGCCAGGTAGCCCTCTTGGAAGGCTACACCTTC

D: NA
V: TRBV29-1
J: TRBJ2-3
length: 12
size: once
CDR3: CSLSVGPDTQYF
DNA: TGCAGCTTGAGCGTTGGGCCAGATACGCAGTATTTT

D: NA
V: TRBV7-2
J: TRBJ1-6
length: 15
size: NA
CDR3: CASSLTRANNSPLHF
DNA: TGTGCCAGCAGCTTAACTAGGGCTAATAATTCACCCCTCCACTTT

D: NA
V: TRBV12-3/TRBV12-4
J: TRBJ2-4
length: 15
size: NA
CDR3: CASSYDRLAKNIQYF
DNA: TGTGCCAGCAGTTATGATAGGCTAGCCAAAAACATTCAGTACTTC

D: NA
V: TRBV7-9
J: TRBJ2-7
length: 15
size: few
CDR3: CASSEIRGGPYEQYF
DNA: TGTGCCAGCAGCGAGATCCGAGGGGGTCCCTACGAGCAGTACTTC

D: TRBD1
V: TRBV7-9
J: TRBJ2-7
length: 15
size: NA
CDR3: CASSIKTGPSYEQYF
DNA: TGTGCCAGCAGCATCAAGACAGGGCCTTCCTACGAGCAGTACTTC

D: TRBD2
V: TRBV27
J: TRBJ2-5
length: 15
size: NA
CDR3: CASSYSSGGPKTQYF
DNA: TGTGCCAGCAGTTATTCTAGCGGGGGGCCAAAGACCCAGTACTTC

D: TRBD1
V: TRBV7-2
J: TRBJ2-7
length: 15
size: NA
CDR3: CASSSHPTGGSEQYF
DNA: TGTGCCAGCAGCTCTCACCCGACAGGGGGCAGCGAGCAGTACTTC

D: NA
V: TRBV6-1
J: TRBJ2-1
length: 13
size: NA
CDR3: CASSETGFGEQFF
DNA: TGTGCCAGCAGTGAAACAGGGTTTGGGGAGCAGTTCTTC

D: NA
V: TRBV19
J: TRBJ2-1
length: 14
size: NA
CDR3: CASSKGLARNEQFF
DNA: TGTGCCAGTAGTAAAGGGCTAGCGAGAAATGAGCAGTTCTTC

D: NA
V: TRBV9
J: TRBJ2-1
length: 16
size: NA
CDR3: CASSVRGEGSYNEQFF
DNA: TGTGCCAGCAGCGTACGAGGGGAAGGGTCCTACAATGAGCAGTTCTTC

D: TRBD2
V: TRBV19
J: TRBJ2-1
length: 15
size: NA
CDR3: CASSSSSGRDNEQFF
DNA: TGTGCCAGCAGTTCCTCTAGCGGGAGGGATAATGAGCAGTTCTTC

D: TRBD2
V: TRBV2
J: TRBJ2-3
length: 16
size: NA
CDR3: CASSSRNSGATDTQYF
DNA: TGTGCCAGCAGCTCCCGAAATAGCGGGGCCACAGATACGCAGTATTTT

D: NA
V: TRBV7-2
J: TRBJ2-7
length: 11
size: NA
CDR3: CASDRGDEQYF
DNA: TGTGCCAGCGACAGAGGGGACGAGCAGTACTTC

D: NA
V: TRBV24-1
J: TRBJ1-1
length: 15
size: NA
CDR3: CATSDLRGGRTEAFF
DNA: TGTGCCACCAGTGATTTGCGTGGGGGACGCACAGAAGCTTTCTTT

D: NA
V: TRBV10-3
J: TRBJ2-7
length: 12
size: few
CDR3: CAISEESYEQYF
DNA: TGTGCCATCAGTGAGGAGTCCTACGAGCAGTACTTC

D: NA
V: TRBV20-1
J: TRBJ2-5
length: 13
size: NA
CDR3: CSANRGPYGTQYF
DNA: TGCAGTGCCAACCGGGGACCATATGGGACCCAGTACTTC

D: NA
V: TRBV4-3
J: TRBJ2-4
length: 18
size: NA
CDR3: CASSQDRPGTLAKNIQYF
DNA: TGCGCCAGCAGCCAAGACCGGCCGGGTACACTAGCCAAAAACATTCAGTACTTC

D: NA
V: TRBV7-3
J: TRBJ2-5
length: 14
size: NA
CDR3: CASSLGGPKETQYF
DNA: TGTGCCAGCAGCTTAGGGGGGCCGAAAGAGACCCAGTACTTC

D: NA
V: TRBV28
J: TRBJ1-2
length: 12
size: NA
CDR3: CASSPPGVRYTF
DNA: TGTGCCAGCAGTCCCCCCGGCGTTCGCTACACCTTC

D: NA
V: TRBV11-1
J: TRBJ1-2
length: 13
size: NA
CDR3: CASSRPLAGGYTF
DNA: TGTGCCAGCAGCAGACCGTTAGCAGGGGGCTACACCTTC

D: NA
V: TRBV7-2
J: TRBJ2-1
length: 14
size: NA
CDR3: CASSPGGLANEQFF
DNA: TGTGCCAGCAGCCCCGGAGGTCTAGCGAATGAGCAGTTCTTC

D: NA
V: TRBV2
J: TRBJ1-1
length: 14
size: NA
CDR3: CASSIGTGNTEAFF
DNA: TGTGCCAGCAGTATTGGGACGGGGAACACTGAAGCTTTCTTT

D: TRBD1
V: TRBV7-9
J: TRBJ2-2
length: 15
size: NA
CDR3: CASSQTGAATGELFF
DNA: TGTGCCAGCAGCCAGACAGGGGCGGCCACCGGGGAGCTGTTTTTT

D: TRBD2
V: TRBV5-1
J: TRBJ2-5
length: 14
size: NA
CDR3: CASSLDLAGEIQYF
DNA: TGCGCCAGCAGCTTGGACCTAGCGGGGGAAATTCAGTACTTC

D: TRBD1
V: TRBV7-2
J: TRBJ2-7
length: 15
size: few
CDR3: CASSSGTGFTYEQYF
DNA: TGTGCCAGCAGCTCCGGGACAGGGTTTACCTACGAGCAGTACTTC

D: TRBD1
V: TRBV3-1
J: TRBJ1-2
length: 15
size: NA
CDR3: CASSQGGQSYNGYTF
DNA: TGTGCCAGCAGCCAAGGGGGACAGAGCTACAATGGCTACACCTTC

D: NA
V: TRBV29-1
J: TRBJ2-2
length: 13
size: few
CDR3: CSVVGGGTGELFF
DNA: TGCAGCGTTGTTGGTGGGGGGACCGGGGAGCTGTTTTTT

D: TRBD2
V: TRBV3-1
J: TRBJ2-3
length: 14
size: once
CDR3: CASSRERGLNTQYF
DNA: TGTGCCAGCAGCCGTGAGCGGGGCCTCAATACGCAGTATTTT

D: TRBD2
V: TRBV7-2
J: TRBJ2-5
length: 17
size: NA
CDR3: CASSSKTSGSHQETQYF
DNA: TGTGCCAGCAGCTCCAAGACTAGCGGGAGCCACCAAGAGACCCAGTACTTC

D: NA
V: TRBV5-1
J: TRBJ2-7
length: 13
size: few
CDR3: CASSLSGVGEQYF
DNA: TGCGCCAGCAGCTTGTCAGGGGTGGGAGAGCAGTACTTC

D: NA
V: TRBV20-1
J: TRBJ1-2
length: 14
size: NA
CDR3: CSATLGQWNYGYTF
DNA: TGCAGTGCTACCCTTGGACAGTGGAACTATGGCTACACCTTC

D: NA
V: TRBV14
J: TRBJ2-1
length: 17
size: NA
CDR3: CASSQERDWSSYNEQFF
DNA: TGTGCCAGCAGCCAAGAAAGGGACTGGAGCTCCTACAATGAGCAGTTCTTC

D: NA
V: TRBV7-9
J: TRBJ1-1
length: 12
size: NA
CDR3: CASSFWAEEAFF
DNA: TGTGCCAGCAGCTTTTGGGCGGAAGAAGCTTTCTTT

D: NA
V: TRBV7-9
J: TRBJ2-7
length: 17
size: NA
CDR3: CASSPRDVRLTGYEQYF
DNA: TGTGCCAGCAGCCCCCGGGACGTCCGACTTACGGGCTACGAGCAGTACTTC

D: TRBD1
V: TRBV4-1
J: TRBJ2-3
length: 14
size: NA
CDR3: CASSHDRDQDTQYF
DNA: TGCGCCAGCAGCCATGACAGGGATCAAGATACGCAGTATTTT

D: NA
V: TRBV30
J: TRBJ1-4
length: 14
size: NA
CDR3: CAWSVQGMDEKLFF
DNA: TGTGCCTGGAGTGTACAAGGGATGGATGAAAAACTGTTTTTT

D: TRBD1
V: TRBV25-1
J: TRBJ1-2
length: 15
size: NA
CDR3: CASKGGTETFNGYTF
DNA: TGTGCCAGCAAAGGGGGGACAGAAACATTTAATGGCTACACCTTC

D: TRBD2
V: TRBV5-1
J: TRBJ2-5
length: 16
size: NA
CDR3: CASSGASGRRQETQYF
DNA: TGCGCCAGCAGCGGGGCTAGCGGGAGGAGGCAAGAGACCCAGTACTTC

D: TRBD2
V: TRBV7-9
J: TRBJ2-5
length: 18
size: NA
CDR3: CASSTYRLAGGLQETQYF
DNA: TGTGCCAGCAGCACATATCGACTAGCGGGGGGCCTACAAGAGACCCAGTACTTC

D: NA
V: TRBV25-1
J: TRBJ2-3
length: 13
size: NA
CDR3: CASRDRRGDTQYF
DNA: TGTGCCAGCAGGGACAGGCGGGGAGATACGCAGTATTTT